This is a list of T cell receptor beta chains from one sample in a study of CD8+ T cells in alopecia areata. Sequencing used immunoSEQ multiplex PCR; TCRdb keeps in-frame clones, though not all of them. The sample yields over 250,000 clones, 60% seen once. The sample consisted of CD4+ T cells sorted from blood, taken between weeks 51 and 54, from a patient treated with tofacitinib. The receptors come from a human donor with alopecia areata. The conserved cysteine and the conserved F or W are not part of the CDR3 here. D genes are given only for firm matches.

d_call,v_call,j_call,cdr3_aa
TRBD1,TRBV29-1,TRBJ1-1,SAARGTALLAEAF
NA,TRBV5-4,TRBJ1-2,ASSLEGKGGYGYT
NA,TRBV4-2,TRBJ1-5,ASSQALYQPQH
NA,TRBV25-1,TRBJ2-1,ASSDILGAQDEQF
NA,TRBV9,TRBJ1-5,ASSVDLSNQPQH
NA,TRBV19,TRBJ2-5,ASSIALLETQY
NA,TRBV19,TRBJ1-6,ASSSLLGARYSPLH
TRBD1,TRBV5-5,TRBJ1-1,ASSLAMRQGYTEAF
NA,TRBV7-2,TRBJ1-2,ASSFQPNYGYT
NA,TRBV30,TRBJ2-5,AWSKGPGAQY